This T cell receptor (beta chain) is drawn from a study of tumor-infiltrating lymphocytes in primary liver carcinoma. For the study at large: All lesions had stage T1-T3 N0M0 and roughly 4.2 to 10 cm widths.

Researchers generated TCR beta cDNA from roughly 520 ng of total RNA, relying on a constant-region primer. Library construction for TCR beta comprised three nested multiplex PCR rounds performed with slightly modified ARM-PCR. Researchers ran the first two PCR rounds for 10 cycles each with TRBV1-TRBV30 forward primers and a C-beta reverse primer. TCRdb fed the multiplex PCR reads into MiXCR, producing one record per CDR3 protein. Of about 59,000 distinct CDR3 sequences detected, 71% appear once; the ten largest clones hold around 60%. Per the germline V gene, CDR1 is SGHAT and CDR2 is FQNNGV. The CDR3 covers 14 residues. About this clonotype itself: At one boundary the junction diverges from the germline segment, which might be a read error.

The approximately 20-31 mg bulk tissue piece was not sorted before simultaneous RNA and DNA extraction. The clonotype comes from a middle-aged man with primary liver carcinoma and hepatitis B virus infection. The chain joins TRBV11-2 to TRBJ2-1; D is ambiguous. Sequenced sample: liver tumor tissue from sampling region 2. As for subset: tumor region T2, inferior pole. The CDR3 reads CASILYRLVYEQFF. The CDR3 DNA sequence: TGTGCCAGCATCTTATACCGGCTAGTTTATGAGCAGTTCTTC.